Listed below are T cell receptor beta chains from one sample, sequenced in a study of neurological immune-mediated disorders. TCRdb re-analysed the 5' RACE reads in MiXCR, keeping a single row per CDR3 protein. The sample contains approximately 30,000 distinct CDR3 sequences, 10% to 15% of which appear only once. The sample comprised PBMCs. Source of these receptors: a woman aged 40 to 50 in good health. CDR3s include the opening cysteine and the closing phenylalanine or tryptophan. Fields, in order: CDR3 length, J gene, V gene, CDR3 protein.

CDR3 length: 15; J gene: TRBJ2-1; V gene: TRBV20-1; CDR3 protein: CSAEAVIKRYNEQFF
CDR3 length: 15; J gene: TRBJ1-1; V gene: TRBV7-3; CDR3 protein: CASSLWSFENTEAFF
CDR3 length: 13; J gene: TRBJ1-1; V gene: TRBV29-1; CDR3 protein: CSVEDPNKLRAFF
CDR3 length: 14; J gene: TRBJ2-2; V gene: TRBV2; CDR3 protein: CASNGLGMAGELFF
CDR3 length: 16; J gene: TRBJ2-1; V gene: TRBV10-2; CDR3 protein: CASSELAGAWDNEQFF
CDR3 length: 13; J gene: TRBJ2-7; V gene: TRBV7-2; CDR3 protein: CASSFGGPGEQYF
CDR3 length: 14; J gene: TRBJ2-3; V gene: TRBV12-3/TRBV12-4; CDR3 protein: CASSSTGEGRTQYF
CDR3 length: 16; J gene: TRBJ2-1; V gene: TRBV15; CDR3 protein: CATSRGKQGYFNEQFF
CDR3 length: 19; J gene: TRBJ1-6; V gene: TRBV5-1; CDR3 protein: CASSSRPRQASSYNSPLHF
CDR3 length: 16; J gene: TRBJ2-1; V gene: TRBV10-1; CDR3 protein: CASSGTQGIAYNEQFF
CDR3 length: 16; J gene: TRBJ2-2; V gene: TRBV7-3; CDR3 protein: CASSSGGMPGTGELFF
CDR3 length: 15; J gene: TRBJ2-7; V gene: TRBV4-3; CDR3 protein: CASSQDPAGTYEQYF
CDR3 length: 13; J gene: TRBJ2-6; V gene: TRBV7-2; CDR3 protein: CASRPAGANVLTF
CDR3 length: 15; J gene: TRBJ2-5; V gene: TRBV7-2; CDR3 protein: CASSSPDRIQETQYF
CDR3 length: 14; J gene: TRBJ1-2; V gene: TRBV6-2/TRBV6-3; CDR3 protein: CASTPPGHLNGYTF
CDR3 length: 17; J gene: TRBJ1-6; V gene: TRBV3-1; CDR3 protein: CASSQELPRVEDSPLHF
CDR3 length: 16; J gene: TRBJ1-2; V gene: TRBV7-2; CDR3 protein: CASSLVWDRDNYGYTF
CDR3 length: 13; J gene: TRBJ1-2; V gene: TRBV6-2/TRBV6-3; CDR3 protein: CASGRGRLYGYTF
CDR3 length: 16; J gene: TRBJ2-3; V gene: TRBV5-6; CDR3 protein: CASSRGAGGLADTQYF
CDR3 length: 16; J gene: TRBJ2-1; V gene: TRBV7-9; CDR3 protein: CASRLTWREKEYEQFF
CDR3 length: 14; J gene: TRBJ2-3; V gene: TRBV2; CDR3 protein: CASSEGGLTDTQYF
CDR3 length: 13; J gene: TRBJ1-6; V gene: TRBV20-1; CDR3 protein: CSARDGQNSPLHF
CDR3 length: 14; J gene: TRBJ2-3; V gene: TRBV7-2; CDR3 protein: CASSSGEVPDTQYF
CDR3 length: 13; J gene: TRBJ1-1; V gene: TRBV6-2/TRBV6-3; CDR3 protein: CASSYVSQSEAFF
CDR3 length: 14; J gene: TRBJ1-1; V gene: TRBV20-1; CDR3 protein: CSARKGARRTEAFF
CDR3 length: 16; J gene: TRBJ1-1; V gene: TRBV4-3; CDR3 protein: CASSQGTGMQNTEAFF
CDR3 length: 14; J gene: TRBJ2-3; V gene: TRBV5-1; CDR3 protein: CASSFGGSTDTQYF
CDR3 length: 16; J gene: TRBJ2-5; V gene: TRBV20-1; CDR3 protein: CSAIRTSGSSRETQYF
CDR3 length: 14; J gene: TRBJ2-7; V gene: TRBV5-1; CDR3 protein: CASGGTATSYEQYF
CDR3 length: 16; J gene: TRBJ2-2; V gene: TRBV20-1; CDR3 protein: CSARDHRAGNTGELFF
CDR3 length: 16; J gene: TRBJ2-2; V gene: TRBV3-1; CDR3 protein: CASSAKLAVNTGELFF
CDR3 length: 16; J gene: TRBJ1-5; V gene: TRBV6-2/TRBV6-3; CDR3 protein: CASEHNRDRSNQPQHF
CDR3 length: 11; J gene: TRBJ1-5; V gene: TRBV12-3/TRBV12-4; CDR3 protein: CASSLTQPQHF
CDR3 length: 17; J gene: TRBJ1-1; V gene: TRBV7-3; CDR3 protein: CASSFRSPWLVNTEAFF
CDR3 length: 14; J gene: TRBJ2-3; V gene: TRBV6-2/TRBV6-3; CDR3 protein: CASRGTGLGDTQYF
CDR3 length: 15; J gene: TRBJ2-2; V gene: TRBV7-2; CDR3 protein: CASRKELLNTGELFF
CDR3 length: 14; J gene: TRBJ2-2; V gene: TRBV12-3/TRBV12-4; CDR3 protein: CASSPGQGIGELFF
CDR3 length: 13; J gene: TRBJ1-5; V gene: TRBV7-2; CDR3 protein: CASSIRGNQPQHF
CDR3 length: 13; J gene: TRBJ1-4; V gene: TRBV9; CDR3 protein: CASSDITGTKLFF
CDR3 length: 16; J gene: TRBJ2-4; V gene: TRBV14; CDR3 protein: CASSQDPRGPKNIQYF
CDR3 length: 13; J gene: TRBJ2-7; V gene: TRBV7-2; CDR3 protein: CASSFRQGNEQYF
CDR3 length: 19; J gene: TRBJ2-1; V gene: TRBV5-1; CDR3 protein: CASSLGARWGLISYNEQFF
CDR3 length: 15; J gene: TRBJ2-1; V gene: TRBV15; CDR3 protein: CATSRHDPLGDEQFF
CDR3 length: 13; J gene: TRBJ1-2; V gene: TRBV12-3/TRBV12-4; CDR3 protein: CASNNQANYGYTF
CDR3 length: 11; J gene: TRBJ2-7; V gene: TRBV20-1; CDR3 protein: CSALYSYEQYF
CDR3 length: 15; J gene: TRBJ1-3; V gene: TRBV9; CDR3 protein: CASSGRGGTWNTIYF
CDR3 length: 15; J gene: TRBJ2-3; V gene: TRBV5-1; CDR3 protein: CASSLEHRGSDTQYF
CDR3 length: 20; J gene: TRBJ1-5; V gene: TRBV4-1; CDR3 protein: CASSQEWAPQGTYSNQPQHF
CDR3 length: 18; J gene: TRBJ1-2; V gene: TRBV20-1; CDR3 protein: CSARVVGDQPRSHYGYTF
CDR3 length: 16; J gene: TRBJ2-7; V gene: TRBV7-2; CDR3 protein: CASSPTAGTRSYEQYF
CDR3 length: 18; J gene: TRBJ2-6; V gene: TRBV5-1; CDR3 protein: CASSSTGLVSEGANVLTF
CDR3 length: 13; J gene: TRBJ2-7; V gene: TRBV7-2; CDR3 protein: CASSSRVPYEQYF
CDR3 length: 15; J gene: TRBJ1-5; V gene: TRBV3-1; CDR3 protein: CASSQGSGSNQPQHF
CDR3 length: 17; J gene: TRBJ1-2; V gene: TRBV27; CDR3 protein: CASSLSGGAAEMYGYTF
CDR3 length: 14; J gene: TRBJ1-1; V gene: TRBV12-3/TRBV12-4; CDR3 protein: CASSILTGGTEAFF
CDR3 length: 16; J gene: TRBJ1-1; V gene: TRBV7-2; CDR3 protein: CASSARRVDDNTEAFF